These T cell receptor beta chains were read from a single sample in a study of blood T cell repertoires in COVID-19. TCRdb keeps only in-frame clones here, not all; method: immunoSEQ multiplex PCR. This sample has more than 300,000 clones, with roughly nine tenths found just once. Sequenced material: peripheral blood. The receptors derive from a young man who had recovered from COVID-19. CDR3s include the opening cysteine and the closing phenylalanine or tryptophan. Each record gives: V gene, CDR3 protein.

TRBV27 CASSLSEGGTYEQYF
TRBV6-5 CASSLGDPGDEQYF
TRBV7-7 CASSPSPELWRETQYF
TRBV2 CASRGGGELFF
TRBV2 CASRRDSTKNIQYF
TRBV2 CASSESTFNQPQHF
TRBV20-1 CSASGQGKGGYTF
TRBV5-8 CASSFGAANYGYTF
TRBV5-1 CASSLGEETQYF
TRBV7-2 CASSFAGGTLNTIYF
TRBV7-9 CASSLEYSNYGYTF
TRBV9 CASALTSGTQYQETQYF
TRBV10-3 CAISERWVTGGNTEAFF
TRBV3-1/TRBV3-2 CASSQDYTGVRTDTQYF
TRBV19 CASHIWGGEAFF
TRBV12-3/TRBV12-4 CASRLAGGNEQFF
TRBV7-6 CASSPLVGGQYNSPLHF
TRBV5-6 CASSLMGGQSTEAFF
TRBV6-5 CASSRQTGPAEAFF
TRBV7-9 CASSRSGNTEAFF
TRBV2 CASRPGQSGGLGNTIYF
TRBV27 CASSSGNTEAFF
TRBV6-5 CASSYSTREFF
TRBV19 CASSRAGTGSLDYGYTF
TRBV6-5 CASSYLQGGYEQYF
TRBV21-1 CASSYEQAATNEKLFF
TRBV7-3 CASSLIVSSEAFF
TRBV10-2 CASSLGQGTGELFF
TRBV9 CASSDGTSYEQYF
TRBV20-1 CSASLQTEAFF
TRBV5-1 CASSLVLAGMVSETQYF
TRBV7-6 CASSRTSGGAGSDTQYF
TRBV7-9 CASSSLAGGSYNEQFF
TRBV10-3 CATLLAGGNEQFF
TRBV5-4 CASSPGAYGYTF
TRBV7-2 CASSKQGSNPGYTF
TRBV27 CASSLAGRNTEAFF
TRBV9 CASSVSTGVGRETQYF
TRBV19 CASRETGYGQPQHF
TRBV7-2 CASSHSRGEGEQFF
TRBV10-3 CAINPGHLANTGELFF
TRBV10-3 CAISDYSNQPQHF
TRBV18 CASLGGLNTEAFF
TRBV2 CASSVGQGEGYTF
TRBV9 CASSVVDSGAITDTQYF
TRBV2 CASSELPKRGHYSYEQYF
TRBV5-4 CASSRTGVSPLHF
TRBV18 CASSPTTNEKLFF
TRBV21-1 CASSKVQGGQGCAGANVLTF
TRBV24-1 CATRDTTDTQYF
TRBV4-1 CASSQDNSNQPQHF
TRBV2 CASSGQWADPGLNYGYTF
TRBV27 CASSLQGGAGANVLTF
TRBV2 CAHTVDTEAFF
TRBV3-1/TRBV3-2 CASSQDRGRGGYGYTF
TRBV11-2 CASRPTGGGGYTF
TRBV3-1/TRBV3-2 CASSLGTGEGYTF